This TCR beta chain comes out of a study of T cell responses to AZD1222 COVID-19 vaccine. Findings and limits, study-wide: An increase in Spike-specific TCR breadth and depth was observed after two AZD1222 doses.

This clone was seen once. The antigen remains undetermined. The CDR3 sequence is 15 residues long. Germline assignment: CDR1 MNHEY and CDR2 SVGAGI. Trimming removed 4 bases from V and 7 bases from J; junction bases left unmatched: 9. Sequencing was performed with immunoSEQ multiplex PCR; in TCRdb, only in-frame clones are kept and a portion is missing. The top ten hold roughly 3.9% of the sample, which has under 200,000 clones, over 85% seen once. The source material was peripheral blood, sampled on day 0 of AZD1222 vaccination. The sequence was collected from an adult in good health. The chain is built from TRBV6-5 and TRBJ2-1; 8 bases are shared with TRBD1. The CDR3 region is CASSSPGQVLNEQFF. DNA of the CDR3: TGTGCCAGCAGTTCCCCGGGACAGGTTCTAAATGAGCAGTTCTTC.